Below are 20 T cell receptor beta chains sequenced from a single sample in a study of chemoradiotherapy in HPV16-positive cancers. Produced via immunoSEQ multiplex PCR; TCRdb's table is partial and in-frame only. The profile covers approximately 58,000 clones, with more than 75% appearing a single time and 3% to 4% taken by the ten largest. The specimen comprised blood, sampled from a patient who underwent chemoradiotherapy. The receptors come from a human donor with HPV-associated anogenital cancer.

This sequence joins TRBV4-1 and TRBJ2-7; 11 bases line up with TRBD2. CDR1 is MGHRA, CDR2 YSYEKL, per germline. There are 19 residues in the CDR3. V lost 0 bases, J lost 3 bases, and 13 bases stayed unmatched. CDR3 in amino acids: CASSQEGPPGLAVNYEQYF. CDR3 in DNA: TGCGCCAGCAGCCAAGAGGGACCTCCGGGACTAGCGGTGAACTACGAGCAGTACTTC.

This rearrangement joins TRBV13 to TRBJ1-6, with TRBD1 identical over 9 bases. Trimming at V came to 5 bases and at J to 11 bases, leaving 7 bases not matched to a gene. Germline V gene data show CDR1 as PRHDT and CDR2 as FYEKMQ (reference sequence). CDR3 length: 14 amino acids. CDR3 in DNA: TGTGCCAGCAGCAACGACAGGGACAGGGCACCCCTCCACTTT. It translates to CASSNDRDRAPLHF.

V is TRBV6-5 and J is TRBJ2-5; 8 bases are shared with TRBD2. Gene TRBJ2-7 matches the end of the DNA better, so the J call may be wrong. The CDR3 is 16 residues long. The germline V gene has CDR1 MNHEY and CDR2 SVGAGI. CDR3 in amino acids: CASSSAPFAGGYEQYF. In DNA form, the CDR3 reads TGTGCCAGCAGTTCCGCCCCTTTCGCGGGGGGTTACGAGCAGTACTTC.

The rearrangement joins TRBV19 to TRBJ1-1; TRBD1 agrees at 7 bases. CDR3 length: 16 amino acids. From germline, CDR1 is LNHDA and CDR2 SQIVND (reference sequence). Trimming removed 4 bases from V and 1 base from J; junction bases left unmatched: 9. The CDR3 nucleotides are TGTGCCAGTAGTACGGGCCCGACAGGGCCGAACACTGAAGCTTTCTTT. Amino acid sequence: CASSTGPTGPNTEAFF.

The rearrangement links TRBV4-3 to TRBJ1-2; 9 bases fit TRBD1. V shed 6 bases and J 2 bases; nucleotides not matched to a gene: 10. Germline values: CDR1 LGHNA, CDR2 YSLEER. The CDR3 contains 16 residues. The CDR3 nucleotides read TGCGCCAGCAGAAACAGGGGGCGCGGGATCAACTATGGCTACACCTTC. Protein product: CASRNRGRGINYGYTF.

V is TRBV5-1 and J is TRBJ2-2, with D possibly matching TRBD2 (6 bases). The V end was cut by 4 bases, the J end by 8 bases, with 9 bases between. Germline-derived CDR1 and CDR2 are SGHRS and YFSETQ. The CDR3 has 12 amino acids. CDR3 DNA: TGCGCCAGCAGCACCGGAGGGGGGGAGCTGTTTTTT. This sequence encodes CASSTGGGELFF.

The CDR3 protein is CASSFRSSGGSNYGYTF. CDR3 DNA sequence: TGTGCCAGCAGCTTTCGGTCTTCAGGGGGCTCTAACTATGGCTACACCTTC. The chain is built from TRBV7-9 and TRBJ1-2; TRBD1 agrees at 8 bases. Germline values: CDR1 SEHNR, CDR2 FQNEAQ (reference sequence). The CDR3 sequence is 17 residues long. Trimming at V came to 3 bases and at J to 0 bases, leaving 9 bases not matched to a gene.

This chain joins TRBV6-5 and TRBJ1-2; possible D gene TRBD1, 6 bases. CDR1 and CDR2 from the germline V gene are MNHEY and SVGAGI. The CDR3 runs to 15 residues. Trimming took off 2 bases at V and 3 bases at J, with 13 bases between the two ends. CDR3 loop: CASSYTHGQYYGYTF. CDR3 nucleotides: TGTGCCAGCAGTTACACCCACGGACAGTACTATGGCTACACCTTC.

The chain combines TRBV7-7 with TRBJ2-3, with TRBD1 as a possible D gene (5 bases). With 0 bases removed from V and 4 bases from J, the gap between germline ends came to 8 bases. The CDR3 is made up of 14 amino acids. Germline lookup yields CDR1 SSHAT and CDR2 FNYEAQ (reference sequence). This chain's CDR3 is CASSLAQGSDTQYF. Here the CDR3 DNA reads TGTGCCAGCAGCTTAGCTCAGGGCTCAGATACGCAGTATTTT.

V gene TRBV6-5 combines with J gene TRBJ2-7; D possibly corresponds to TRBD2 (5 bases). Trimming took 5 bases from V and 2 from J, leaving 16 bases between them. The length of the CDR3 is 15 residues. Germline assignment: CDR1 MNHEY and CDR2 SVGAGI. The CDR3 DNA is TGTGCCAGCAGTACCACGGGGAGTAATACCTACGAGCAGTACTTC. This gives the protein CASSTTGSNTYEQYF.

The chain has TRBV15 and TRBJ2-7; TRBD1 agrees at 7 bases. The germline CDR1 and CDR2 sequences are LNHNV and YYDKDF (reference sequence). Germline trimming cut 6 bases from V and 2 bases from J; bases unmatched to any gene: 4. The length of the CDR3 is 13 residues. The CDR3 spells CATRNRGAYEQYF. CDR3 DNA: TGTGCCACCAGGAACAGGGGAGCCTACGAGCAGTACTTC.

The chain combines TRBV27 with TRBJ2-7, with 10 bases fitting TRBD2. V lost 7 bases and J lost 1; bases outside the gene matches: 10. The CDR3 consists of 16 residues. CDR1 is MNHEY, CDR2 SMNVEV, per germline (reference sequence). Here the CDR3 DNA reads TGTGCCAGCACCTCAAGAGGACTAGCGGTTTCCTACGAGCAGTACTTC. Translating it yields CASTSRGLAVSYEQYF.

The CDR3 sequence is CASSVGLAGNTGELFF. The DNA of the CDR3 is TGTGCCAGCAGCGTAGGGCTAGCGGGGAACACCGGGGAGCTGTTTTTT. The chain has TRBV9 and TRBJ2-2; 8 positions match TRBD2. Trimming at V came to 0 bases and at J to 1 base, leaving 2 bases not matched to a gene. The CDR3 consists of 16 residues. Germline-derived CDR1 and CDR2 are SGDLS and YYNGEE.

The V gene is TRBV5-1, the J gene TRBJ1-2; 10 nucleotides match TRBD1. Trimming took 0 bases from V and 2 from J; bases not matched to a gene: 1. This CDR3 has 15 residues. Germline CDR1 and CDR2: SGHRS and YFSETQ. The CDR3 nucleotides read TGCGCCAGCAGCTTGGCGGGACAGGGGAACTATGGCTACACCTTC. This translates into CASSLAGQGNYGYTF.

The DNA of the CDR3 is TGTGCCAGCAGCTTAGAGGCTGAAGAGACCCAGTACTTC. Translated: CASSLEAEETQYF. This chain links TRBV7-9 with TRBJ2-5; the D is unclear. The CDR3 spans 13 residues. The ends were cut back, 1 base at V and 3 bases at J, with 6 bases in the middle. Germline V gene lookup returns CDR1 SEHNR and CDR2 FQNEAQ (reference sequence).

The chain combines TRBV5-1 with TRBJ2-7; D not certain. V lost 6 bases to trimming and J lost 2 bases, with 12 bases between them. Germline lookup yields CDR1 SGHRS and CDR2 YFSETQ. This CDR3 has 13 residues. CDR3 in amino acids: CASNQDGAYEQYF. CDR3 bases: TGCGCCAGCAACCAAGACGGAGCCTACGAGCAGTACTTC.

V is TRBV5-1 and J is TRBJ1-6; 7 bases are a match to TRBD1. This CDR3 region has 15 residues. With 3 bases clipped from V and 8 bases from J, the junction kept 8 bases outside the gene matches. The germline V gene has CDR1 SGHRS and CDR2 YFSETQ. The CDR3 spells CASSSRGGMDSPLHF. CDR3 bases: TGCGCCAGCAGCTCCAGGGGGGGTATGGATTCACCCCTCCACTTT.

The chain links TRBV4-1 to TRBJ2-7; 9 bases are a match to TRBD1. Looked up from germline, CDR1 is MGHRA and CDR2 is YSYEKL. The V gene end was trimmed by 2 bases and the J gene end by 0 bases; junction bases not matched to a gene: 2. The CDR3 contains 15 residues. CDR3 region: CASSQRTGASYEQYF. The CDR3 DNA is TGCGCCAGCAGCCAACGGACAGGGGCCTCCTACGAGCAGTACTTC.

This clone was picked up a small number of times. The V and J genes are TRBV21-1 and TRBJ2-1. TRBV21-1 counts as a pseudogene. The CDR3 has 15 residues. Here the CDR3 reads CASSASELDYNEQFF. The CDR3 nucleotides are TGTGCCAGCAGCGCTTCAGAACTGGATTACAATGAGCAGTTCTTC.

This clone came up once. The V and J genes are TRBV2 and TRBJ1-5; TRBD1 aligns across 9 bases. This CDR3 has 17 residues. The ends lost 6 bases at V and 1 base at J; junction bases unmatched: 10. The V gene's germline CDR1 is SNHLY and CDR2 FYNNEI. This CDR3 reads CASRRVGQGFSNQPQHF. CDR3 nucleotide sequence: TGTGCCAGCAGGAGGGTGGGACAGGGTTTCAGCAATCAGCCCCAGCATTTT.